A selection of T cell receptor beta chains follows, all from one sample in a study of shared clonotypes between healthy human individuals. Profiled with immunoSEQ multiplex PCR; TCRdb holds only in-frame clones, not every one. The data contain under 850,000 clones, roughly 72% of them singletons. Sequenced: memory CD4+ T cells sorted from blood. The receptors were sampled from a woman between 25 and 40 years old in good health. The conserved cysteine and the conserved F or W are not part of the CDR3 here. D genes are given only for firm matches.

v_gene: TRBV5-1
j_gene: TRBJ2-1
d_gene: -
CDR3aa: ASSLVWPLNNEQF

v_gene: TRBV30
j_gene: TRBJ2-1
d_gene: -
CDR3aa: AWSVLRGLRF

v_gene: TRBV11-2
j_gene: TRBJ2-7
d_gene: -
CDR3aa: ASSLGRTYYEQY

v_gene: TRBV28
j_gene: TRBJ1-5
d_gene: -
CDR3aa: ASRGSSNQPQH

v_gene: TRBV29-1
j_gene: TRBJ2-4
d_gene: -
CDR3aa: SVEDQAGSGKNIQY

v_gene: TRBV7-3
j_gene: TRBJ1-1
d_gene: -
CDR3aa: ASSLNANTEAF

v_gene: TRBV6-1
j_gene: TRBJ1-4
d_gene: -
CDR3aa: ASSGSGPSHEKLF

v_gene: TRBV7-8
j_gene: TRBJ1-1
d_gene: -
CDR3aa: ASSLEGGSTEAF

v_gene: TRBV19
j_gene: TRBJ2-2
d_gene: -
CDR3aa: ASSATGSWTGELF

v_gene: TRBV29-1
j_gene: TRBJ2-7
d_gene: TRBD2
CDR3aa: SAVPRRGTYEQY

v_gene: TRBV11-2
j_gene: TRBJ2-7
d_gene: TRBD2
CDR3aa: ASRRLAGFYEQY

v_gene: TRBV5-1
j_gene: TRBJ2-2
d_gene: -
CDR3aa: ASSPERPSNTGELF

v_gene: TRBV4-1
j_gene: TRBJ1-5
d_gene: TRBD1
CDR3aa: ASSQDWTGNNQPQH

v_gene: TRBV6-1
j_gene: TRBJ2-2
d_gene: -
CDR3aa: ASSEPQGSGELF

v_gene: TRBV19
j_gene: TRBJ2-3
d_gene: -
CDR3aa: ASSITGRPRHDTQY

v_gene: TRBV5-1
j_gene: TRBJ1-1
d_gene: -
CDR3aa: ASSLAGSIGTEAF

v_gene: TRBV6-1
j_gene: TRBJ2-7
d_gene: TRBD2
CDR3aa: ASGLAGEQY

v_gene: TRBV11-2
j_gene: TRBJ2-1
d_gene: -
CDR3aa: ASSPPEANEQF

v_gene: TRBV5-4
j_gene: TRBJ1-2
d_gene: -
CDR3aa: ASSLDGRSGYT

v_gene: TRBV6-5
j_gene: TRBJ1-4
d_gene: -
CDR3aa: ASSYSPGDNEKLF

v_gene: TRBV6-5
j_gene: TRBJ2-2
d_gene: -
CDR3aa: ASSYRLPGELF

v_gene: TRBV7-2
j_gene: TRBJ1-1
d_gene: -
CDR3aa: ASSLRGMNTEAF

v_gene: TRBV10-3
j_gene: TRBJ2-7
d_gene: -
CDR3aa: AISDSTGSYEQY

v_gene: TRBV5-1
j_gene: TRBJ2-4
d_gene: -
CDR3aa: ASSSGTSGDIQY

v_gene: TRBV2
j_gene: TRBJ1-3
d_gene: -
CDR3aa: ASSVGRGSSGNTIY

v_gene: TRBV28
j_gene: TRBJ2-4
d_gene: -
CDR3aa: ASSSTNLAKNIQY

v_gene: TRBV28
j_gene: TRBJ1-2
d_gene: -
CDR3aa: ASSLWQGTNGYT

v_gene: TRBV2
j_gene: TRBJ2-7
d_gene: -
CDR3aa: ASNLKGPSYEQY

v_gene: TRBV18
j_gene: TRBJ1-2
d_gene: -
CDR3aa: ASSGFGSGDYT

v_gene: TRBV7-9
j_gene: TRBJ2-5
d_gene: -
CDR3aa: ASSLDRSQETQY

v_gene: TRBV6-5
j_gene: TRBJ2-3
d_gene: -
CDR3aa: ASSSIQDTQY

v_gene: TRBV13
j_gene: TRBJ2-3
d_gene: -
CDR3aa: ASSLSGIKDSTDTQY

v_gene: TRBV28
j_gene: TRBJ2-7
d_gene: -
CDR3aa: ASSIAAAGSYEQY

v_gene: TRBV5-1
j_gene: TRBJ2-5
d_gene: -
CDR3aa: ASSLGDRDIKTQY

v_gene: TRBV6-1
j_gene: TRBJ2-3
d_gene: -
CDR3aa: ASSSGEGTDTQY

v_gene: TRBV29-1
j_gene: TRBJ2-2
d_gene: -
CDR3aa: SVTRSGELF

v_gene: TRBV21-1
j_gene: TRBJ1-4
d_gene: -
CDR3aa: ASSKDIDRGEKLF

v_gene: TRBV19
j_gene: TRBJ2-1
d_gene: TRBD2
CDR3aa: ASSIRNLGRINNEQF

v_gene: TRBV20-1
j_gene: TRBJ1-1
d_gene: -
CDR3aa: SAIFLTEAF

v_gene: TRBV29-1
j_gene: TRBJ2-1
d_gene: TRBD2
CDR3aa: SAGRGHPRNNEQF

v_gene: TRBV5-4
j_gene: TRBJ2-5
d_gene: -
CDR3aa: ASRSRDQETQY

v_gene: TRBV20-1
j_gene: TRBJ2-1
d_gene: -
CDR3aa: SANSVLEQF

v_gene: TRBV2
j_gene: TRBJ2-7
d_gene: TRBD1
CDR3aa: ASSTGPGYEQY

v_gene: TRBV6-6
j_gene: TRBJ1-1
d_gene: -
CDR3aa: ASSPRQGNMNTEAF

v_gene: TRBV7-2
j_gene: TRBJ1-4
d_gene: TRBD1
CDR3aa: ASSPPGTGNEKLF

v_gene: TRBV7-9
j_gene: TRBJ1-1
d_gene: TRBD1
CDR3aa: ASSETGIHTEAF

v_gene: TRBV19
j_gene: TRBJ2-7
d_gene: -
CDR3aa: ASSKPSTGIPADEQY

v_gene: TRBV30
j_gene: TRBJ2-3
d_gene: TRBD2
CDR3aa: AWSVKAGGRTDTQY

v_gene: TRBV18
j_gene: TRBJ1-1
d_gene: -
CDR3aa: ASSPSLAGTEAF

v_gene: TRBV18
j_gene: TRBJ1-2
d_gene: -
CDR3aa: ASSPSEGNYGYT

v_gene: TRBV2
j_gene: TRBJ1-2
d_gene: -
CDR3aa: ASSGQPYGYT

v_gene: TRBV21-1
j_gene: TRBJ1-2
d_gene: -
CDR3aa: ASSKQTPYGYT

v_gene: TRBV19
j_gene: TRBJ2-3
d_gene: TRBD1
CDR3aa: ASSTPRGRTDTQY

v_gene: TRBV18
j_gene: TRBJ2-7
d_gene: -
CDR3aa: ASSPSTGPYEQY

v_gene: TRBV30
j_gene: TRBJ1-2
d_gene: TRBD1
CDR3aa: AWSVRGTGDRVGYT